This is a list of T cell receptor beta chains from one sample in a study of CD4+ T cells in melanoma. The protocol was immunoSEQ multiplex PCR, while the TCRdb copy is restricted to in-frame clones and leaves out a portion. The sample lists around 110,000 clones; 80% to 95% were seen once. Sequencing input: peripheral blood. These receptors were collected from a human donor with melanoma. CDR3s include the opening cysteine and the closing phenylalanine or tryptophan. The D gene is left open where the match is weak. Where a row states a size, it is once, few, many or the class of an expanded clone; other rows omit it.

CDR3 protein | CDR3 DNA | clone size | J gene | D gene | V gene
CASSFSRWSGNTIYF | TGTGCCAGCAGCTTTAGCCGGTGGTCTGGAAACACCATATATTTT | once | TRBJ1-3 | - | TRBV7-8
CASSLSDWEAFF | TGTGCCAGCAGTTTATCCGACTGGGAAGCTTTCTTT | - | TRBJ1-1 | - | TRBV28
CATRDPRGSYEQYF | TGTGCCACCAGGGACCCCCGAGGCTCCTACGAGCAGTACTTC | - | TRBJ2-7 | - | TRBV6-6
CASSLVGGRTTNEQYF | TGTGCCAGCAGCTTAGTGGGGGGAAGGACGACCAACGAGCAGTACTTC | - | TRBJ2-7 | - | TRBV7-9
CASSHGGPYEQYF | TGTGCCAGCAGCCATGGGGGGCCCTACGAGCAGTACTTC | - | TRBJ2-7 | - | TRBV7-9
CASSLSADTQYF | TGTGCCAGCAGCTTGAGTGCAGATACGCAGTATTTT | few | TRBJ2-3 | - | TRBV5-6
CASSRTGSGANVLTF | TGTGCCAGCAGCCGGACAGGCTCTGGGGCCAACGTCCTGACTTTC | - | TRBJ2-6 | TRBD1 | TRBV11-1
CASRTPTGSNQPQHF | TGTGCCAGCAGGACGCCGACAGGGAGTAATCAGCCCCAGCATTTT | - | TRBJ1-5 | TRBD1 | TRBV6-5
CSVGQRGQGRFYEQYF | TGCAGCGTTGGACAAAGAGGACAGGGAAGGTTCTACGAGCAGTACTTC | - | TRBJ2-7 | TRBD1 | TRBV29-1
CASSPGGARSHEQFF | TGTGCCAGCTCACCGGGGGGGGCACGGAGCCATGAGCAGTTCTTC | - | TRBJ2-1 | - | TRBV18
CASSSGVVVGTQYF | TGTGCCAGCAGCTCCGGGGTGGTCGTAGGGACCCAGTACTTC | - | TRBJ2-5 | - | TRBV7-9
CASSVGDTWNNEQFF | TGTGCCAGCAGCGTAGGGGACACCTGGAACAATGAGCAGTTCTTC | few | TRBJ2-1 | - | TRBV7-6
CASSPKDRLTDTQYF | TGTGCCAGCAGCCCTAAGGACAGGCTCACAGATACGCAGTATTTT | - | TRBJ2-3 | TRBD1 | TRBV5-4
CAWLSRTGEKLFF | TGTGCCTGGTTATCCAGGACAGGGGAAAAACTGTTTTTT | once | TRBJ1-4 | TRBD1 | TRBV30
CASSLVPIDTDTQYF | TGCGCCAGCAGCTTGGTTCCTATCGACACAGATACGCAGTATTTT | - | TRBJ2-3 | - | TRBV5-1
CASSSQLAGVNIQYF | TGTGCCAGCAGCTCCCAACTAGCGGGAGTGAACATTCAGTACTTC | - | TRBJ2-4 | TRBD2 | TRBV11-2
CASSVEFADTQYF | TGTGCCAGCAGCGTAGAATTTGCAGATACGCAGTATTTT | - | TRBJ2-3 | - | TRBV9
CASSLAGGVGTYEQYF | TGTGCCAGCAGCTTAGCAGGGGGAGTGGGAACCTACGAGCAGTACTTC | - | TRBJ2-7 | TRBD1 | TRBV11-2
CAISGALGVTEAFF | TGTGCCATCAGTGGGGCCCTAGGGGTCACTGAAGCTTTCTTT | - | TRBJ1-1 | - | TRBV6-6
CASSLGGTGAEYEQFF | TGTGCCAGCAGCTTAGGGGGGACAGGGGCTGAGTATGAGCAGTTCTTC | - | TRBJ2-1 | TRBD1 | TRBV7-9
CVRKLNGPTGPALSSYNSPLHF | TGTGTCAGAAAGCTTAACGGCCCAACAGGGCCAGCTCTTAGCTCCTATAATTCACCCCTCCACTTT | - | TRBJ1-6 | - | TRBV7-5
CASSKGRTGGNEQFF | TGTGCCAGCAGCAAAGGTCGGACAGGGGGTAATGAGCAGTTCTTC | - | TRBJ2-1 | TRBD1 | TRBV7-2
CASRRQGEGPEAFF | TGTGCCAGCAGACGACAGGGGGAGGGACCTGAAGCTTTCTTT | - | TRBJ1-1 | TRBD1 | TRBV27
CASSLDPGPDTQYF | TGTGCCAGTAGCCTAGACCCTGGGCCAGATACGCAGTATTTT | - | TRBJ2-3 | - | TRBV19
CASSLAGGRNEQFF | TGTGCCAGTAGTCTAGCGGGAGGGCGCAATGAGCAGTTCTTC | - | TRBJ2-1 | TRBD2 | TRBV19
CAWRPNEKLFF | TGTGCCTGGAGGCCTAATGAAAAACTGTTTTTT | - | TRBJ1-4 | - | TRBV30
CASSTSGGASDTQYF | TGTGCCAGCAGTACTAGCGGGGGGGCTTCAGATACGCAGTATTTT | once | TRBJ2-3 | TRBD2 | TRBV9
CASRLGQGASYNEQFF | TGCGCCAGCAGACTAGGACAGGGCGCATCCTACAATGAGCAGTTCTTC | - | TRBJ2-1 | TRBD1 | TRBV5-1
CASSPPTDTQYF | TGTGCCAGCAGCCCGCCCACAGATACGCAGTATTTT | - | TRBJ2-3 | - | TRBV7-3
CASRTRGGYEQYF | TGTGCCAGCAGGACTAGGGGTGGGTACGAGCAGTACTTC | - | TRBJ2-7 | - | TRBV6-5
CASSLEGRSYEQYF | TGTGCCAGCAGCTTGGAGGGCAGGTCCTACGAGCAGTACTTC | few | TRBJ2-7 | - | TRBV5-5
CASRIAGGGETQYF | TGTGCCAGCAGGATAGCGGGAGGTGGGGAGACCCAGTACTTC | - | TRBJ2-5 | TRBD2 | TRBV28
CASRPGQGRSPLHF | TGTGCCAGCAGGCCGGGACAGGGACGCTCACCCCTCCACTTT | - | TRBJ1-6 | TRBD1 | TRBV6-1
CASSARDRNSEAFF | TGTGCCAGTAGTGCCCGGGACCGGAACTCTGAAGCTTTCTTT | - | TRBJ1-1 | - | TRBV19
CASRGFSGRRIGELFF | TGTGCCAGCAGAGGGTTTAGCGGGAGGAGGATAGGGGAGCTGTTTTTT | - | TRBJ2-2 | TRBD2 | TRBV27
CASSQSRQSYEQYF | TGTGCCAGCAGCCAGAGCAGACAGTCCTACGAGCAGTACTTC | - | TRBJ2-7 | - | TRBV4-2
CASSTGQGNSPLHF | TGCGCCAGCAGCACCGGACAGGGTAATTCACCCCTCCACTTT | - | TRBJ1-6 | TRBD1 | TRBV5-1
CASSQDSSGSRYEQYF | TGCGCCAGCAGCCAAGATTCTAGCGGGAGTAGGTACGAGCAGTACTTC | - | TRBJ2-7 | TRBD2 | TRBV4-1
CASSEVQGGEAFF | TGTGCCAGCAGTGAAGTGCAGGGAGGTGAAGCTTTCTTT | - | TRBJ1-1 | - | TRBV2
CSAVPADEQFF | TGCAGTGCTGTCCCAGCGGATGAGCAGTTCTTC | - | TRBJ2-1 | - | TRBV20-1
CASSSHARETQYF | TGTGCCAGCAGTTCTCACGCTCGGGAGACCCAGTACTTC | - | TRBJ2-5 | - | TRBV28
CASSEETFYEQYF | TGTGCCAGCAGTGAAGAGACCTTCTACGAGCAGTACTTC | - | TRBJ2-7 | - | TRBV6-1
CASSPRSGISYEQYF | TGCGCCAGCAGCCCTCGGTCGGGGATTTCCTACGAGCAGTACTTC | - | TRBJ2-7 | - | TRBV4-1
CASSRFRGASGDTQYF | TGTGCCAGCAGCAGGTTTCGGGGGGCTAGTGGAGATACGCAGTATTTT | - | TRBJ2-3 | - | TRBV11-3
CASGFPGLAGTTNEQFF | TGTGCCAGCGGGTTCCCGGGACTAGCGGGGACAACGAATGAGCAGTTCTTC | - | TRBJ2-1 | TRBD2 | TRBV7-3
CAIKASGAQETQYF | TGTGCCATCAAGGCTAGCGGAGCACAAGAGACCCAGTACTTC | - | TRBJ2-5 | TRBD2 | TRBV10-3
CASSPSGGGNEQFF | TGTGCCAGCAGCCCTAGCGGGGGGGGCAATGAGCAGTTCTTC | - | TRBJ2-1 | TRBD2 | TRBV6-5
CASSYATTYGYTF | TGTGCCAGCAGTTACGCGACTACCTATGGCTACACCTTC | - | TRBJ1-2 | - | TRBV28
CASSREAGNYGYTF | TGCGCCAGCAGCCGAGAAGCTGGTAACTATGGCTACACCTTC | - | TRBJ1-2 | - | TRBV5-1
CASSFGLLGGYTF | TGTGCCAGCAGTTTTGGACTTTTGGGGGGCTACACCTTC | - | TRBJ1-2 | - | TRBV28
CASSDYRSDTQYF | TGTGCCAGCAGTGATTACAGGTCCGATACGCAGTATTTT | once | TRBJ2-3 | - | TRBV6-1
CASSIGAPNTGELFF | TGTGCCAGTAGTATAGGGGCCCCGAACACCGGGGAGCTGTTTTTT | once | TRBJ2-2 | - | TRBV19
CASSQEGPSSYNEQFF | TGCGCCAGCAGCCAAGAGGGCCCGAGCTCCTACAATGAGCAGTTCTTC | - | TRBJ2-1 | - | TRBV4-3
CAIGGSSYEQYF | TGTGCCATAGGAGGTAGCTCCTACGAGCAGTACTTC | - | TRBJ2-7 | - | TRBV28
CASSLVSLGTGELFF | TGTGCCAGCAGCTTGGTTAGTCTGGGGACCGGGGAGCTGTTTTTT | - | TRBJ2-2 | - | TRBV5-4